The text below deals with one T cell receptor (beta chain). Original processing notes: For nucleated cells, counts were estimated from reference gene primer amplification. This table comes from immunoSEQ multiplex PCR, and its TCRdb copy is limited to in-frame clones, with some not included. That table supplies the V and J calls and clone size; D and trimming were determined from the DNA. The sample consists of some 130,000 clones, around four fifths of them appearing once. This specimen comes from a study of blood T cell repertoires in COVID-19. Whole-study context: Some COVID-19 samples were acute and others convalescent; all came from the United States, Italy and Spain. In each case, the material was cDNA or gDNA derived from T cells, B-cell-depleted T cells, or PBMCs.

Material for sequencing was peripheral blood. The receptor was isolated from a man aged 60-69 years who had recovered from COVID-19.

The chain's CDR3 is CAWIRDRGQGQPQHF. The CDR3 DNA reads TGTGCCTGGATCCGGGACAGGGGACAGGGTCAGCCCCAGCATTTT. This chain joins TRBV30 and TRBJ1-5; 10 nucleotides align to TRBD1. CDR1 GTSNPN and CDR2 SVGIG come from the germline V gene (reference sequence). J lost 6 bases, V lost 4 bases, and 9 bases had no gene match. This CDR3 has 15 residues.